A single sample gave rise to the 10 T cell receptor beta chains below, sequenced in a study of shared clonotypes between healthy human individuals. Measured with immunoSEQ multiplex PCR; TCRdb has only the in-frame clones, and not every one. Here the sample spans 450,000 to 600,000 clones, 79% being singletons. The sequencing input was PBMCs. The receptors shown here come from a middle-aged woman in good health. Some clones in this sample may be carry-over from other donors' samples.

The chain is built from TRBV20-1 and TRBJ2-7; D gene ambiguous. The CDR3 is 11 amino acids. Germline CDR1 DFQATT, CDR2 SNEGSKA (reference sequence). The V end lost 3 bases, the J end lost 5 bases, and 8 bases lay between the germline ends. Written as DNA, the CDR3 is TGCAGTGCTAGTCTAGACGACGAGCAGTACTTC. This sequence encodes CSASLDDEQYF.

The J gene is TRBJ2-3, the V gene TRBV7-8; 9 nucleotides align to TRBD2. Germline trimming cut 2 bases from V and 2 bases from J; bases unmatched to any gene: 20. Germline CDR1 and CDR2: SGHVS and FQNEAQ. CDR3 size: 21 residues. CDR3 loop: CASSLRGLTEAGGANTDTQYF. The CDR3 DNA is TGTGCCAGCAGCTTAAGGGGACTGACGGAAGCGGGAGGAGCTAACACAGATACGCAGTATTTT.

This chain joins TRBV7-2 and TRBJ1-2; D call uncertain. V gave up 8 bases and J gave up 7 bases, with 14 bases separating them. CDR3 length equals 12 residues. Germline-derived CDR1 and CDR2 are SGHTA and FQGNSA. The CDR3 DNA sequence: TGTGCCAGCGGACTACGGGAGAGTGGCTACACCTTC. It codes for CASGLRESGYTF.

The J gene is TRBJ2-7, the V gene TRBV18; TRBD2 matches at 7 bases. The trim removed 0 bases at V and 6 bases at J, leaving 5 bases unmatched. This CDR3 is built from 14 residues. Germline CDR1 reads KGHSH; CDR2 reads LQKENI. The CDR3 coding sequence is TGTGCCAGCTCACCACCGGGGGGGTTAGTCGAGCAGTACTTC. Amino acids: CASSPPGGLVEQYF.

The chain recombines TRBV28 with TRBJ2-4; D possibly corresponds to TRBD2 (6 bases). The CDR3 extends over 16 amino acids. Germline-derived CDR1 and CDR2 are MDHEN and SYDVKM. Trimming shortened V by 5 bases and J by 7 bases, and 21 bases separated the two germline ends. CDR3 sequence reads: CASSTTRRGARNIQYF. In DNA form, the CDR3 reads TGTGCCAGCAGTACGACTAGGCGTGGAGCGCGGAACATTCAGTACTTC.

The chain combines TRBV7-9 with TRBJ2-3; 11 bases map to TRBD2. J was trimmed by 6 bases and V by 3 bases; bases with no gene match: 11. The CDR3 extends over 17 amino acids. Germline CDR1 reads SEHNR; CDR2 reads FQNEAQ (reference sequence). CDR3 in amino acids: CASSFPGVAGGHDTQYF. CDR3 DNA sequence: TGTGCCAGCAGCTTTCCCGGGGTAGCGGGAGGGCACGATACGCAGTATTTT.

The rearrangement links TRBV15 to TRBJ2-1; 8 positions match TRBD2. The CDR3 is made up of 14 amino acids. Trimming cost V 8 bases and J 4 bases; bases outside gene matches: 7. Per the germline V gene, CDR1 is LNHNV and CDR2 is YYDKDF (reference sequence). The CDR3 sequence is CATRRGGYYNEQFF. The DNA for the CDR3 is TGTGCCACCCGGCGCGGGGGGTATTACAATGAGCAGTTCTTC.

The chain uses TRBV6-1 and TRBJ2-3; D may be TRBD1 (7 bases). Germline loops: CDR1 MNHNS, CDR2 SASEGT. This CDR3 has 16 residues. V lost 4 bases, J lost 1 base, and 15 bases lay in between. The CDR3 protein is CASSANRGGGTDTQYF. CDR3 sequence (DNA): TGTGCCAGCAGTGCGAACAGGGGCGGGGGCACAGATACGCAGTATTTT.

The chain combines TRBV13 with TRBJ2-3, with 12 nucleotides matching TRBD2. The germline V gene has CDR1 PRHDT and CDR2 FYEKMQ (reference sequence). The V and J ends lost 5 bases and 2 bases, in that order; junction bases with no gene match: 8. This CDR3 comprises 17 residues. Written as DNA, the CDR3 is TGTGCCAGCAGCACCGCGACTAGCGGGAGACCCACAGATACGCAGTATTTT. It yields the protein CASSTATSGRPTDTQYF.

This chain links TRBV4-1 with TRBJ1-2, with 7 nucleotides matching TRBD1. V trimming: 6 bases; J trimming: 8 bases; junction bases outside the gene matches: 9. The V gene's germline CDR1 is MGHRA and CDR2 YSYEKL. The CDR3 has 13 amino acids. The CDR3 DNA is TGCGCCAGCAGGAATCCCGGGACAGAGGGCTACACCTTC. The encoded protein is CASRNPGTEGYTF.